A single sample is the source of the 12 T cell receptor beta chains below, sequenced in a study of blood T cell repertoires in COVID-19. Here immunoSEQ multiplex PCR was the method, and the copy in TCRdb shows in-frame clones only, minus some. Of 250,000 to 400,000 clones in the sample, 90% were seen once. The sample consisted of peripheral blood. The receptor set was obtained from a woman aged 25 to 39 with COVID-19, enrolled during active disease.

The chain's CDR3 is CASSIDAEFRRVNDYGYTF. The CDR3 region has the DNA TGTGCCAGTAGTATAGATGCGGAATTCCGGCGAGTGAATGACTATGGCTACACCTTC. The chain joins TRBV19 to TRBJ1-2, with D uncertain. V dropped 0 bases and J dropped 3 bases, with 23 bases sitting between them. The CDR3 length is 19 residues. Germline lookup yields CDR1 LNHDA and CDR2 SQIVND (reference sequence). Drawing the rest from reference TRBV19 and TRBJ1-2, the complete variable domain is DGGITQSPKYLFRKEGQNVTLSCEQNLNHDAMYWYRQDPGQGLRLIYYSQIVNDFQKGDIAEGYSVSREKKESFPLTVTSAQKNPTAFYLCASSIDAEFRRVNDYGYTFGSGTRLTVV.

The chain couples TRBV5-5 to TRBJ1-3; 7 bases agree with TRBD1. This CDR3 region has 17 residues. V was clipped by 4 bases and J by 3 bases; unmatched bases: 13. CDR1 is SGHKS and CDR2 is YYEKEE in the germline V gene (reference sequence). CDR3 residues: CASSEILQTGLGNTIYF. The CDR3 DNA is TGTGCCAGCAGCGAAATCTTACAGACAGGGCTTGGAAACACCATATATTTT.

The chain carries TRBV7-9 and TRBJ2-7; tentative D call: TRBD1 (5 bases). The CDR3 contains 13 residues. Germline CDR1 SEHNR, CDR2 FQNEAQ (reference sequence). V gave up 4 bases and J gave up 1 base, with 8 bases separating them. The DNA for the CDR3 is TGTGCCAGCAGCTCCCAGGGTTCCTACGAGCAGTACTTC. Its translation: CASSSQGSYEQYF.

The chain couples TRBV7-3 to TRBJ2-1; 13 bases agree with TRBD2. Germline trimming cut 3 bases from V and 10 bases from J; bases unmatched to any gene: 0. From germline, CDR1 is SGHTA and CDR2 FQGTGA. The CDR3 contains 13 residues. CDR3 nucleotides: TGTGCCAGCAGCTTGGGACTAGCGGGAGAGCAGTTCTTC. Translated: CASSLGLAGEQFF.

This clone has more than one count but fewer than ten. V is TRBV7-6 and J is TRBJ1-6; TRBD1 matches at 9 bases. From germline, CDR1 is SGHVS and CDR2 FNYEAQ. V trimming: 6 bases; J trimming: 6 bases; junction bases outside the gene matches: 9. The CDR3 length is 16 residues. The CDR3 nucleotides are TGTGCCAGCAGGCGACTCCCGGGACAGGGTAATTCACCCCTCCACTTT. As protein: CASRRLPGQGNSPLHF.

The CDR3, as DNA: TGCGCCAGCAGTGAGTCCGCTAGCTACGATACGCAGTATTTT. Translated, it gives CASSESASYDTQYF. The V gene is TRBV10-1, the J gene TRBJ2-3, with D perhaps TRBD2 (5 bases). Trimming shortened V by 0 bases and J by 6 bases, and 10 bases separated the two germline ends. There are 14 residues in the CDR3. CDR1 and CDR2 from the germline V gene are WNHNN and SYGVQD (reference sequence).

This chain joins TRBV2 and TRBJ1-5; D call uncertain. V was pared by 4 bases and J by 0 bases, with 4 bases between. The CDR3 totals 13 residues. Germline loops: CDR1 SNHLY, CDR2 FYNNEI. In DNA, the CDR3 is TGTGCCAGCAGTGTATCTAGCAATCAGCCCCAGCATTTT. It encodes CASSVSSNQPQHF. Variable domain in full (rest from reference TRBV2 and TRBJ1-5): EPEVTQTPSHQVTQMGQEVILRCVPISNHLYFYWYRQILGQKVEFLVSFYNNEISEKSEIFDDQFSVERPDGSNFTLKIRSTKLEDSAMYFCASSVSSNQPQHFGDGTRLSIL.

The chain links TRBV7-8 to TRBJ1-1; D gene uncertain. The CDR3 covers 14 residues. V was shortened by 1 base and J by 0 bases, with 6 bases between the two germline ends. Germline-derived CDR1 and CDR2 are SGHVS and FQNEAQ. The chain's CDR3 is CASSLGPLNTEAFF. The CDR3 nucleotides are TGTGCCAGCAGCTTAGGGCCCCTGAACACTGAAGCTTTCTTT. Looking up the rest from reference TRBV7-8 and TRBJ1-1 gives the full variable domain: GAGVSQSPRYKVAKRGQDVALRCDPISGHVSLFWYQQALGQGPEFLTYFQNEAQLDKSGLPSDRFFAERPEGSVSTLKIQRTQQEDSAVYLCASSLGPLNTEAFFGQGTRLTVV.

The rearrangement joins TRBV6-5 to TRBJ1-1; weak D call: TRBD1 (6 bases). Germline-derived CDR1 and CDR2 are MNHEY and SVGAGI. Deletions cut 6 bases from V and 2 bases from J, with 10 bases between. CDR3 size: 13 residues. The DNA of the CDR3 is TGTGCCAGCAGGACAGGAGTTAACACTGAAGCTTTCTTT. Its protein product is CASRTGVNTEAFF.

V usage is TRBV5-1 and J usage is TRBJ2-1, with D perhaps TRBD2 (5 bases). Germline V gives CDR1 SGHRS, CDR2 YFSETQ. V was shortened by 5 bases and J by 7 bases, with 13 bases between the two germline ends. The CDR3 contains 13 residues. DNA of the CDR3: TGCGCCAGCAGTCCATCGGACTTTAATGAGCAGTTCTTC. This codes for CASSPSDFNEQFF.

The gene calls are TRBV7-9 and TRBJ1-2; tentatively, D is TRBD1 (5 bases). The CDR3 contains 12 residues. The germline V and J ends were trimmed by 5 bases and 6 bases, with 10 bases remaining between them. Germline V gene sequence: CDR1 SEHNR, CDR2 FQNEAQ (reference sequence). CDR3 bases: TGTGCCAGCAGCCCTGCGGGGGATGGCTACACCTTC. Protein product: CASSPAGDGYTF.

J is TRBJ2-1 and V is TRBV7-2, with TRBD2 identical over 8 bases. From germline, CDR1 is SGHTA and CDR2 FQGNSA. The CDR3 totals 16 residues. J was trimmed by 8 bases and V by 1 base; bases with no gene match: 10. The CDR3 spells CASSLDGSGSYYEQFF. Written as DNA, the CDR3 is TGTGCCAGCAGCTTAGACGGGAGCGGGAGTTACTATGAGCAGTTCTTC.